This entry is about one T cell receptor (beta chain). Its antigen is currently unknown. With 60 Vbeta and 13 Jbeta primers, the PCR was carried out. Produced via immunoSEQ multiplex PCR; TCRdb's table is partial and in-frame only. The table lists about 180,000 clones, about 80% of them singletons. CDR3 length: 14 residues. V dropped 1 base and J dropped 0 bases, with 7 bases sitting between them. Germline V CDR1 and CDR2: SGHNT, YYREEE (reference sequence). This record belongs to a study of cytomegalovirus exposure and HLA in healthy donors. General observations from the study: Among donors in an Asian-associated ancestry cluster, a later analysis reportedly found fewer N-insertions than the roughly 700-donor mean.

Sequencing used PBMCs. The V gene is TRBV5-4, the J gene TRBJ1-1; D gene ambiguous. The sequence was obtained from a woman aged 25 to 39 in good health and CMV-seropositive. The CDR3 DNA is TGTGCCAGCAGCTTGAAAATAGTGAACACTGAAGCTTTCTTT. Translating it yields CASSLKIVNTEAFF.